This TCR beta chain was retrieved from a study of T cell responses to AZD1222 COVID-19 vaccine. Study results and caveats: White British donors predominated, females outnumbered males, and clonal diversity was possibly underestimated. With two AZD1222 doses given, Spike-specific TCR breadth and depth both rose. Repertoires were obtained solely post-peak T cell response.

A word on this clone: Its target is unknown.

Profiled with immunoSEQ multiplex PCR; TCRdb holds only in-frame clones, not every one. The table includes about 120,000 clones, about 90% detected once. Trimming at V came to 1 base and at J to 5 bases, leaving 13 bases not matched to a gene. CDR1 and CDR2 from the germline V gene are SGHVS and FQNEAQ. This CDR3 region has 18 residues. This sample comprised peripheral blood, obtained on day 0 of AZD1222 vaccination. The TCR comes from an adult in good health. The V and J genes are TRBV7-8 and TRBJ2-3, with TRBD2 identical over 9 bases. For the CDR3, the DNA is TGTGCCAGCAGCTTAGGTGTTGGGGGACTAGCCCTCCGAGATACGCAGTATTTT. This codes for CASSLGVGGLALRDTQYF.